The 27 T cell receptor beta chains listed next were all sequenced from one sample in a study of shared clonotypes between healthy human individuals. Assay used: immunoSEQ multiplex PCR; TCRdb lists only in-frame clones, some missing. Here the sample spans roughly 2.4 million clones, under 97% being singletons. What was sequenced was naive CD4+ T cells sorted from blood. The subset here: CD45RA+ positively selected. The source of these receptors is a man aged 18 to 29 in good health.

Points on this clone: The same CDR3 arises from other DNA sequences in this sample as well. CDR3: CASSLGPSPYEQYF. CDR3 DNA sequence: TGTGCCAGCAGCTTAGGGCCTTCGCCCTACGAGCAGTACTTC. J is TRBJ2-7 and V is TRBV7-3, with no clear D. This CDR3 has 14 amino acids. V was trimmed by 2 bases and J by 2 bases, leaving 10 bases between them. CDR1 is SGHTA, CDR2 FQGTGA, per germline.

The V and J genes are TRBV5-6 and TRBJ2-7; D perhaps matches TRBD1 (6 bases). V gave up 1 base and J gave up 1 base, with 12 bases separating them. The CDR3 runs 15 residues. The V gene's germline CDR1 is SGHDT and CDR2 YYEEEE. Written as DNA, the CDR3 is TGTGCCAGCAGCTTGCTACAGGGTGGTTCCTACGAGCAGTACTTC. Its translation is CASSLLQGGSYEQYF.

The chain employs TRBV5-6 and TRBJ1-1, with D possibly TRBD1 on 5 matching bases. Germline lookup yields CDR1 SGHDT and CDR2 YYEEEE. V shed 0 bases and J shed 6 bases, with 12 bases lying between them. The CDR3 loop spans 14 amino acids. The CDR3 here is CASSLGHMGAEAFF. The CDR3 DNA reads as TGTGCCAGCAGCTTGGGCCACATGGGGGCTGAAGCTTTCTTT.

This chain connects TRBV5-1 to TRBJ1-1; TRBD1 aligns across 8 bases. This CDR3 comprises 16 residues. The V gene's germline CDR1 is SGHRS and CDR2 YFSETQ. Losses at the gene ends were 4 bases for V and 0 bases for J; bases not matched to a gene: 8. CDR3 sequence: CASSRGDRIMNTEAFF. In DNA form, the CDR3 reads TGCGCCAGCAGCCGGGGGGACAGGATCATGAACACTGAAGCTTTCTTT.

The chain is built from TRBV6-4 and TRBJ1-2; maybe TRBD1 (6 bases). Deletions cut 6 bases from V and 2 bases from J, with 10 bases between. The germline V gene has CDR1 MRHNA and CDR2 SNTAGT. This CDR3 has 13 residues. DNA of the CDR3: TGTGCCAGCAGCCAAACAGGGAACTATGGCTACACCTTC. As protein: CASSQTGNYGYTF.

The CDR3 loop is CASSLSLPSYNEQFF. DNA for the CDR3: TGTGCCAGCAGCTTATCTCTCCCCTCCTACAATGAGCAGTTCTTC. The chain is built from TRBV7-2 and TRBJ2-1, with D hard to call. The CDR3 is made up of 15 amino acids. Germline V gives CDR1 SGHTA, CDR2 FQGNSA. V was pared by 2 bases and J by 0 bases, with 8 bases between.

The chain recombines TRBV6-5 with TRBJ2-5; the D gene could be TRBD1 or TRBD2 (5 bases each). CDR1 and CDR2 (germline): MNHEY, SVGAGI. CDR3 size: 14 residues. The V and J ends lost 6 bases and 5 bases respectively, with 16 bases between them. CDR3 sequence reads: CASRGVGAGETQYF. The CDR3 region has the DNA TGTGCCAGCAGGGGAGTGGGAGCAGGGGAGACCCAGTACTTC.

CDR3 nucleotide sequence: TGTGCCAGCTCCCAAGGACCGTTAAGTTACGAGCAGTACTTC. Its protein product is CASSQGPLSYEQYF. J is TRBJ2-7 and V is TRBV18, with unresolved D. Looked up from germline, CDR1 is KGHSH and CDR2 is LQKENI. The CDR3 runs 14 residues. Trimming shortened V by 6 bases and J by 4 bases, and 16 bases separated the two germline ends.

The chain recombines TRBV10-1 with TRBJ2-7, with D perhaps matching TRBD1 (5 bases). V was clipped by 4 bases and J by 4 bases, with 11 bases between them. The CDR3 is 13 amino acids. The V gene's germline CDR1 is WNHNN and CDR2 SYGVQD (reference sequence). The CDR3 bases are TGCGCCAGCAGTGGGGCAGGGATTTACGAGCAGTACTTC. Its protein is CASSGAGIYEQYF.

The CDR3 sequence: CAWTTWDPFSGNTIYF. CDR3 DNA sequence: TGTGCCTGGACGACTTGGGACCCATTTTCTGGAAACACCATATATTTT. The chain carries TRBV30 and TRBJ1-3; D may be TRBD1 (5 bases). Germline V lookup: CDR1 GTSNPN, CDR2 SVGIG (reference sequence). The CDR3 runs to 16 residues. V was shortened by 4 bases and J by 1 base, with 17 bases between the two germline ends.

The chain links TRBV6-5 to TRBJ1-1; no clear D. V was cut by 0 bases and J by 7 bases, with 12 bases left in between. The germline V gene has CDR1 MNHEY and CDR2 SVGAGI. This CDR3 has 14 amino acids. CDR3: CASSYSGVGYEAFF. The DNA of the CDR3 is TGTGCCAGCAGTTACTCTGGGGTCGGTTATGAAGCTTTCTTT.

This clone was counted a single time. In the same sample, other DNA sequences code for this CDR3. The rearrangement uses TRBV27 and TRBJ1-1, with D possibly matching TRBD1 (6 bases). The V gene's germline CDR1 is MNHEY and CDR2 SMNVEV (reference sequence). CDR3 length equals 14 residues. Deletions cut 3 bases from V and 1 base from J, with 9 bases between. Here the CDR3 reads CASSLDRTNTEAFF. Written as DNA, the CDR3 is TGTGCCAGCAGTTTGGACAGAACGAACACTGAAGCTTTCTTT.

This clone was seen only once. CDR3 sequence (DNA): TGTGCCAGCTCACCAAACCGTTCCTACAATGAGCAGTTCTTC. As protein: CASSPNRSYNEQFF. This sequence joins TRBV18 and TRBJ2-1, with D unclear. CDR1 KGHSH and CDR2 LQKENI come from the germline V gene. The CDR3 spans 14 residues. The germline V and J ends were trimmed by 2 bases and 1 base, with 6 bases remaining between them.

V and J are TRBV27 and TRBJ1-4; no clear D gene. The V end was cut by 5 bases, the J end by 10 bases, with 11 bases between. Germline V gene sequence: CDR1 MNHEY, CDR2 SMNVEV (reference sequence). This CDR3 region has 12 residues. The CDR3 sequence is CASSRDPGKLFF. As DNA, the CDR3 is TGTGCCAGCAGTCGAGATCCCGGAAAACTGTTTTTT.

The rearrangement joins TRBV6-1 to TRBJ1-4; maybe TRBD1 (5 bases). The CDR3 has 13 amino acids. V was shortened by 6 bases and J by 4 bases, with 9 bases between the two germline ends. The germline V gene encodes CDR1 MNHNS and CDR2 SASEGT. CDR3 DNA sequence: TGTGCCAGCAGGCTGACAGTTAATGAAAAACTGTTTTTT. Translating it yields CASRLTVNEKLFF.

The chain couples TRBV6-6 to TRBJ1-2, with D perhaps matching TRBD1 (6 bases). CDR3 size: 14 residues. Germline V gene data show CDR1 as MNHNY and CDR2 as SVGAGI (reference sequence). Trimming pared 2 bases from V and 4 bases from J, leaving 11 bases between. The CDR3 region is CASSYGAGAYGYTF. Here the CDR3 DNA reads TGTGCCAGCAGTTACGGGGCAGGGGCCTATGGCTACACCTTC.

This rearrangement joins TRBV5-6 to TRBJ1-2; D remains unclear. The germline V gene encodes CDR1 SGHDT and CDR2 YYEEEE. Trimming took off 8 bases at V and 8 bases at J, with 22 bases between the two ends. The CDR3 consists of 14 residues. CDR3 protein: CASREGYRSGGYTF. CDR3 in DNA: TGTGCCAGTAGAGAAGGGTACCGATCGGGGGGCTACACCTTC.

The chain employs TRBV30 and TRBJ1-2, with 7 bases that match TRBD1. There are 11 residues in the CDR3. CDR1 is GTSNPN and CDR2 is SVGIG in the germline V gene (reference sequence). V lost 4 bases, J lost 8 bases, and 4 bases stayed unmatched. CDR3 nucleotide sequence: TGTGCCTGGATGGACAGGTACGGCTACACCTTC. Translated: CAWMDRYGYTF.

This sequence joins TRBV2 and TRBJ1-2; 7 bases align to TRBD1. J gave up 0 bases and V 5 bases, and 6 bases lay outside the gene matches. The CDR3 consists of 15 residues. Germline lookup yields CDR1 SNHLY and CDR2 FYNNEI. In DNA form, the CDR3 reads TGTGCCAGCAGTTATCCGGGACAGACTAACTATGGCTACACCTTC. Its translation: CASSYPGQTNYGYTF.

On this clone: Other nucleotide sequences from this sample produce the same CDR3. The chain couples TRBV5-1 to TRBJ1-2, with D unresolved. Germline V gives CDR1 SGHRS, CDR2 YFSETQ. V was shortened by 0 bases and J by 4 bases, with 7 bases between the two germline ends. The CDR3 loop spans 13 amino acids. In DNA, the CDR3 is TGCGCCAGCAGCTTGGACAGCTTCTATGGCTACACCTTC. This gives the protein CASSLDSFYGYTF.

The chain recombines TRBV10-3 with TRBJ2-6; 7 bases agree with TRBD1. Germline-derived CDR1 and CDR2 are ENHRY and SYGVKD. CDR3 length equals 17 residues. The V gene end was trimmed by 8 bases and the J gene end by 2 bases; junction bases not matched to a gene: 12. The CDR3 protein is CAIGRAGGSPGANVLTF. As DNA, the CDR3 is TGTGCCATCGGTCGGGCAGGGGGATCCCCTGGGGCCAACGTCCTGACTTTC.

The CDR3 coding sequence is TGTGCCAGCAGCTTAGAAGGACAGCGCTACGAGCAGTACTTC. This encodes CASSLEGQRYEQYF. The V call is TRBV11-2, the J call TRBJ2-7; tentatively, D is TRBD1 (6 bases). Germline V gene sequence: CDR1 SGHAT, CDR2 FQNNGV. The V gene lost 0 bases and the J gene lost 3 bases, with 9 bases spanning the gap. This CDR3 contains 14 residues.

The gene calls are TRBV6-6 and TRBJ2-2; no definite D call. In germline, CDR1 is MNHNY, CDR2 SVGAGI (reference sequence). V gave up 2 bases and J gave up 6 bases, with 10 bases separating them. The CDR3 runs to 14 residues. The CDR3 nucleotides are TGTGCCAGCAGTTACGTACTTTGGGCCGGGGAGCTGTTTTTT. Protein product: CASSYVLWAGELFF.

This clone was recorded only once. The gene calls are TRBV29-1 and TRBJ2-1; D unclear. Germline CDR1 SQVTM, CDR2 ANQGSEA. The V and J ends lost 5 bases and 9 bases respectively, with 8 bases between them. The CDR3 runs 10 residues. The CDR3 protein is CSVSNTEQFF. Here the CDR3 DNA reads TGCAGCGTTTCCAATACTGAGCAGTTCTTC.

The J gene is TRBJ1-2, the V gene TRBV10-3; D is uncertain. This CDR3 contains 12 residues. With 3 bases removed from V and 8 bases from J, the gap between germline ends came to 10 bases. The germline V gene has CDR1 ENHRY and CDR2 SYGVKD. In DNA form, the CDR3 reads TGTGCCATCAGTGACCAAACGGGAGGCTACACCTTC. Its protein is CAISDQTGGYTF.

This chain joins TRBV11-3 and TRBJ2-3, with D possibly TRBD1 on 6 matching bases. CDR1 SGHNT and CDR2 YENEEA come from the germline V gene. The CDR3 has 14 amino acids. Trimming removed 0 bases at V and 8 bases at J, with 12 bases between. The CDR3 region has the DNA TGTGCCAGCAGCTTAGAGGAACAGGGCGGTACGCAGTATTTT. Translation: CASSLEEQGGTQYF. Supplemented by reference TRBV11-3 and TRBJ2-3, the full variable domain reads EAGVVQSPRYKIIEKKQPVAFWCNPISGHNTLYWYLQNLGQGPELLIRYENEEAVDDSQLPKDRFSAERLKGVDSTLKIQPAELGDSAVYLCASSLEEQGGTQYFGPGTRLTVL.

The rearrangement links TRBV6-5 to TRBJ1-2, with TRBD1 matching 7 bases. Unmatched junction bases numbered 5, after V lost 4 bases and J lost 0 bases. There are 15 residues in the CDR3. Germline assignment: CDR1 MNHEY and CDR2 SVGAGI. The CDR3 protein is CASSFQGGPNYGYTF. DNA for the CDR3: TGTGCCAGCAGTTTCCAGGGGGGACCTAACTATGGCTACACCTTC.